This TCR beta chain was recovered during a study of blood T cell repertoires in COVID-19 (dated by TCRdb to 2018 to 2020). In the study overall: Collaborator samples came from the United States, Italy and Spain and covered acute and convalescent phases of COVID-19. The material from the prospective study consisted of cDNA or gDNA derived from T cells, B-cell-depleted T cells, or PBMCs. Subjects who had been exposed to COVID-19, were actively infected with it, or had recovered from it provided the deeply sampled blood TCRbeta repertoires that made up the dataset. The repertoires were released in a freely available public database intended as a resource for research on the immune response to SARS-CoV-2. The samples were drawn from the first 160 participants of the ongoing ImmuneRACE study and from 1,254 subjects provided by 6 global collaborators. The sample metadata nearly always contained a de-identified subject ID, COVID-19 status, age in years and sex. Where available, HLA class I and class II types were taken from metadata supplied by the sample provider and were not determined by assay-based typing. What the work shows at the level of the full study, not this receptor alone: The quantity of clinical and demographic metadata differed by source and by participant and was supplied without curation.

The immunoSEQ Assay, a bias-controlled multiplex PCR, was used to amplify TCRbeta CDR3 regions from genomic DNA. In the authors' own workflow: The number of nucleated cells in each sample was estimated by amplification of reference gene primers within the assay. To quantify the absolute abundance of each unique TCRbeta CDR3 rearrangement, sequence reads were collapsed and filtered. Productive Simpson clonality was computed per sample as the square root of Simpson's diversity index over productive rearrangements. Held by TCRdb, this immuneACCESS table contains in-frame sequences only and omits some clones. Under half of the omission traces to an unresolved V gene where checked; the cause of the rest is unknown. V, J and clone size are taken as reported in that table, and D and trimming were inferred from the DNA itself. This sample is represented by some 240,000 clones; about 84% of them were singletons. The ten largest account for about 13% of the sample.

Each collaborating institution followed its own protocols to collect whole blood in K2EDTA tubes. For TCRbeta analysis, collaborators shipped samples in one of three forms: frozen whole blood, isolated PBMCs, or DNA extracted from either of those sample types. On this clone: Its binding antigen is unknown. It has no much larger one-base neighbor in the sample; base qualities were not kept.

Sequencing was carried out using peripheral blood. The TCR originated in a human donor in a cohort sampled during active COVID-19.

The CDR3 region: CASSFTGNTEAFF. The DNA sequence follows: TGTGCCAGCAGTTTCACCGGGAACACTGAAGCTTTCTTT. The sequence is built from TRBV12-3 or TRBV12-4 and TRBJ1-1; a confident D gene designation cannot be given. Relative to germline, V is 3 bases shorter and J is 1 base shorter, with 6 bases between their ends. The CDR3 runs 13 residues from the cysteine to the phenylalanine. The retained sequence is limited to the CDR3, 39 bases, with the frame set at the first base.